This TCR beta chain was identified in a study of blood T cell repertoires in COVID-19. As for the study in general: The United States, Italy and Spain provided the acute and convalescent COVID-19 samples.

Original methodology: Quantification of nucleated cells was approximated via reference gene primer amplification. Some clones are missing from TCRdb's copy, which holds only in-frame ones; the method was immunoSEQ multiplex PCR. The V and J calls and clone size were taken over from that table, and D and trimming were inferred from the DNA. The repertoire holds about 98,000 clones, with about 81% as singletons. This clone was picked up one time. The V segment lost 5 bases and the J segment 1 base; nucleotides outside the gene matches: 7. From germline, CDR1 is MNHEY and CDR2 SMNVEV (reference sequence). This CDR3 region has 15 residues.

This chain connects TRBV27 to TRBJ2-7; 8 bases fit TRBD1. The material sequenced was peripheral blood. The TCR originated in a man between 70 and 80 years old with acute or convalescent COVID-19. CDR3 in DNA: TGTGCCAGCAGTCCGCAAACAGGGGGGTCCTACGAGCAGTACTTC. Translating gives CASSPQTGGSYEQYF.